This paragraph reports one TCR beta chain. Antigen unknown. The data stem from a study of cytomegalovirus exposure and HLA in healthy donors. Study conclusions and caveats: Differences between HLA loci emerged in a later analysis of TCR association rates, with DRB1 most and HLA-C fewest.

Both 60 Vbeta primers and 13 Jbeta primers went into the PCR. Sequencing used immunoSEQ multiplex PCR; TCRdb keeps in-frame clones, though not all of them. The profile shows about 190,000 clones, approximately 85% of them singletons. The CDR3 spans 12 residues. V was clipped by 4 bases and J by 8 bases, with 9 bases between them. The germline gives CDR1 SGHTA, CDR2 FQGNSA. The chain has TRBV7-2 and TRBJ2-1; D possibly corresponds to TRBD2 (6 bases). The sequenced material came from PBMCs. The receptor comes from a young man in good health and CMV-seronegative. The DNA for the CDR3 is TGTGCCAGCAGCTGGAGCGGGCATGAGCAGTTCTTC. This gives the protein CASSWSGHEQFF.